The clone carrying this T cell receptor beta chain was counted a single time. This sample is drawn from a study of T cell changes during pregnancy in multiple sclerosis. Germline assignment: CDR1 SGHVS and CDR2 FQNEAQ. The CDR3 has 16 amino acids. V was shortened by 7 bases and J by 0 bases, with 18 bases between the two germline ends. The data were produced by immunoSEQ multiplex PCR, yet TCRdb's version contains in-frame clones alone and is incomplete. The data show about 50,000 clones, around nine tenths seen once. The chain recombines TRBV7-8 with TRBJ1-1; the D gene is possibly TRBD1 (5 bases). The origin of this receptor is a female donor with multiple sclerosis, enrolled in a pregnancy study. The material sequenced was CD4+ T cells from peripheral blood mononuclear cells, taken in the second trimester of pregnancy. Here the CDR3 DNA reads TGTGCCAGCACCCCACTGAGGCGGGGGTTGAACACTGAAGCTTTCTTT. It specifies CASTPLRRGLNTEAFF.